This TCR beta chain was sequenced for a study of cytomegalovirus exposure and HLA in healthy donors. At the level of the study: Membership in the Caucasian-associated ancestry cluster was found for 81% of roughly 360 genotyped donors. Regarding the study as a whole: Per a later analysis, 15,000 to 20,000 TCR beta sequences showed association with HLA alleles at 0.05 false discovery rate. A previous analysis found most TCR beta V segments productive roughly 87% or roughly 30% of the time.

For this clone: The target antigen is unknown.

Primers: 60 Vbeta forward and 13 Jbeta reverse. Per the original methods: It was a later analysis that counted 75 million to 90 million unique TCR beta chains, of which some 12 million were shared. TCRdb's copy holds only in-frame clones and misses some; the assay was immunoSEQ multiplex PCR. The DNA gave D and trimming, while V, J and clone size come from that table. The sample contains roughly 220,000 clones, 65% to 85% of which appear only once. Germline V gene sequence: CDR1 SGDLS, CDR2 YYNGEE. This CDR3 is 15 amino acids long. The germline V and J ends were trimmed by 0 bases and 6 bases, with 16 bases remaining between them.

The chain employs TRBV9 and TRBJ2-7; TRBD1 might be the D (7 bases). The receptor was derived from a man between 50 and 59 years old in good health and CMV-seronegative. Sequenced: PBMCs. The CDR3 DNA is TGTGCCAGCAGCGTAGAGACCAGGGGGGTTGGCGAGCAGTACTTC. Residues: CASSVETRGVGEQYF. Looking up the rest from reference TRBV9 and TRBJ2-7 gives the full variable domain: DSGVTQTPKHLITATGQRVTLRCSPRSGDLSVYWYQQSLDQGLQFLIQYYNGEERAKGNILERFSAQQFPDLHSELNLSSLELGDSALYFCASSVETRGVGEQYFGPGTRLTVT.